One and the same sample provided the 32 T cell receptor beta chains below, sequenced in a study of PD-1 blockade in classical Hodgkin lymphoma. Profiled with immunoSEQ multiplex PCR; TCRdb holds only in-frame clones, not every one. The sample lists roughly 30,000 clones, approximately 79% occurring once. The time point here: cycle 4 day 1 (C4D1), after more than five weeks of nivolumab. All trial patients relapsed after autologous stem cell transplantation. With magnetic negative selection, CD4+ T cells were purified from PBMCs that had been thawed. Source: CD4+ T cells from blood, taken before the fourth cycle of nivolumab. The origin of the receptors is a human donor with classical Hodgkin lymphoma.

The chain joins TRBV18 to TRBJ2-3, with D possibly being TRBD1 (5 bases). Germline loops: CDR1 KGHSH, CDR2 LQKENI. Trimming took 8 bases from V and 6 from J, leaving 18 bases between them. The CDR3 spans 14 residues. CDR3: CASTSSTPGDTQYF. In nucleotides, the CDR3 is TGTGCCAGCACCTCCTCAACCCCAGGGGATACGCAGTATTTT.

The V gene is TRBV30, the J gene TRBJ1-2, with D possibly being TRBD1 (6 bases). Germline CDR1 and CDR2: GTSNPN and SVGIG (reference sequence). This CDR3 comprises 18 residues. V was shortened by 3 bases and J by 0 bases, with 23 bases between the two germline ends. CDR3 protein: CAWRGGLQVSYSNYGYTF. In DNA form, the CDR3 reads TGTGCCTGGAGGGGGGGGCTACAGGTATCCTACTCTAACTATGGCTACACCTTC.

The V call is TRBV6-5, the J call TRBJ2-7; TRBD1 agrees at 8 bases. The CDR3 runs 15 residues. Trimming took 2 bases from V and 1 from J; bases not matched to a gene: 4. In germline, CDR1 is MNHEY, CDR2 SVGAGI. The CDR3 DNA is TGTGCCAGCAGTTACGTCAGGGGGCTTTCCTACGAGCAGTACTTC. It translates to CASSYVRGLSYEQYF.

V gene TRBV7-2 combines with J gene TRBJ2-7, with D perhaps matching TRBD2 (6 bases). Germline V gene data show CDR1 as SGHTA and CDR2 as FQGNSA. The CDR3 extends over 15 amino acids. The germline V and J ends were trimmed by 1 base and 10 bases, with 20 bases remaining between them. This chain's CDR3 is CASSLEMARGFSQYF. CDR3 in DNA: TGTGCCAGCAGCTTAGAGATGGCCCGGGGGTTCAGTCAGTACTTC.

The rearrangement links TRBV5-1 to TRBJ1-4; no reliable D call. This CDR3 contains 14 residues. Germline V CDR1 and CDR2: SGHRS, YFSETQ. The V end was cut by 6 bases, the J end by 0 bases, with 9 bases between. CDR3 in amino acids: CASTGSATNEKLFF. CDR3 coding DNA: TGCGCCAGCACGGGCTCCGCAACTAATGAAAAACTGTTTTTT.

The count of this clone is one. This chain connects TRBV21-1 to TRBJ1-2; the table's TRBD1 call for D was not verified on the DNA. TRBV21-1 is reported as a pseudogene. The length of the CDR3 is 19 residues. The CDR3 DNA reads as TGTGCCAGCAGCAAAGTACTGGGACAGGGTGAAAGGGTAGAGTATGGCTACACCTTC. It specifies CASSKVLGQGERVEYGYTF.

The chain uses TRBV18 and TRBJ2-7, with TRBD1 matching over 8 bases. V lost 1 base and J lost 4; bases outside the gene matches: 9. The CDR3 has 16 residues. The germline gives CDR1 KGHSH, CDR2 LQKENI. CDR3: CASSPRRQGRAYEQYF. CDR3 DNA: TGTGCCAGCTCACCACGGAGACAGGGGAGAGCGTACGAGCAGTACTTC.

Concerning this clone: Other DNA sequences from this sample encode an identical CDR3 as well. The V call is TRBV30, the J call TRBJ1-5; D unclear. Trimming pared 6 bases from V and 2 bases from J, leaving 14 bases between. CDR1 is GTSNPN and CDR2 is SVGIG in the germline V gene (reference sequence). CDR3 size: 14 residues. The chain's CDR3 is CACDSGSRNQPQHF. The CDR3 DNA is TGTGCCTGTGATTCCGGGTCCCGCAATCAGCCCCAGCATTTT.

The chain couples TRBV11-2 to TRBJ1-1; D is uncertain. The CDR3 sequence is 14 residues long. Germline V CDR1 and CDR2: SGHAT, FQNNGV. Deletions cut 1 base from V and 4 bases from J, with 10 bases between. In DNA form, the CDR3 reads TGTGCCAGCAGCTTAGGTACACCTTCCACTGAAGCTTTCTTT. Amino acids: CASSLGTPSTEAFF.

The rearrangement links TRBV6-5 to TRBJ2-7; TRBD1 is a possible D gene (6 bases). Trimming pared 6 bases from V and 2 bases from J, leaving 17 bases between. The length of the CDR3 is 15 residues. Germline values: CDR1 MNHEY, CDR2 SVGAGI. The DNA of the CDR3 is TGTGCCAGCAGCCGTACTCTAGGGGGTACCTACGAGCAGTACTTC. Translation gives CASSRTLGGTYEQYF.

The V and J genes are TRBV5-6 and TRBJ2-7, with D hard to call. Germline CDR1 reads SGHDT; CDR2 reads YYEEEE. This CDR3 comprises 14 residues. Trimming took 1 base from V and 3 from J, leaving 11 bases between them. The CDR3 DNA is TGTGCCAGCAGCTTGCTAGAGGTGAACTACGAGCAGTACTTC. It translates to CASSLLEVNYEQYF.

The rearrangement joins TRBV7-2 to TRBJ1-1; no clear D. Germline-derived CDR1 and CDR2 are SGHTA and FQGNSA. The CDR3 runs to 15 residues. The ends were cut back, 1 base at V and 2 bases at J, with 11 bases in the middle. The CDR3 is CASSLVWAANTEAFF. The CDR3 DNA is TGTGCCAGCAGCTTAGTCTGGGCAGCCAACACTGAAGCTTTCTTT.

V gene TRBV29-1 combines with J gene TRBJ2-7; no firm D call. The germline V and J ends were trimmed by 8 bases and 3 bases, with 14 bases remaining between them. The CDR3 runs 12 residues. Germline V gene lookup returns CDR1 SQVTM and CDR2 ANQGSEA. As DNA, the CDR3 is TGCAGCATTGCCACGGACGGCTACGAGCAGTACTTC. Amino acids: CSIATDGYEQYF.

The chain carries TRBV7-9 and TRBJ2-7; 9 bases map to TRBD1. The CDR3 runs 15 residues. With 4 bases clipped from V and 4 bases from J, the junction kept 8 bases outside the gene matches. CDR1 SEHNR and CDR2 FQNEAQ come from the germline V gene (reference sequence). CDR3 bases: TGTGCCAGCAGCTCCCACAGGGGGCAAAGGTACGAGCAGTACTTC. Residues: CASSSHRGQRYEQYF.

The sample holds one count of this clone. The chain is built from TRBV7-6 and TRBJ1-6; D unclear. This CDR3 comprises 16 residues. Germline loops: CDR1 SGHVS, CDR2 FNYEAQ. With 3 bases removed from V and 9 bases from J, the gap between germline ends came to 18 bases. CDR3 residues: CASSFAAPRTGSPLHF. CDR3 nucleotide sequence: TGTGCCAGCAGCTTCGCGGCCCCCAGGACGGGTTCACCCCTCCACTTT. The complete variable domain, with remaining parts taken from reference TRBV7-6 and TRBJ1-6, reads GAGVSQSPRYKVTKRGQDVALRCDPISGHVSLYWYRQALGQGPEFLTYFNYEAQQDKSGLPNDRFSAERPEGSISTLTIQRTEQRDSAMYRCASSFAAPRTGSPLHFGNGTRLTVT.

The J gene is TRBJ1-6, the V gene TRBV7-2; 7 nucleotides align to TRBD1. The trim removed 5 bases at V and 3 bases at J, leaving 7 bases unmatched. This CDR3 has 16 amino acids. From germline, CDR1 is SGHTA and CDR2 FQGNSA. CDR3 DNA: TGTGCCAGCAGCGCCGAGGGACAGTTCTATAATTCACCCCTCCACTTT. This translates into CASSAEGQFYNSPLHF.

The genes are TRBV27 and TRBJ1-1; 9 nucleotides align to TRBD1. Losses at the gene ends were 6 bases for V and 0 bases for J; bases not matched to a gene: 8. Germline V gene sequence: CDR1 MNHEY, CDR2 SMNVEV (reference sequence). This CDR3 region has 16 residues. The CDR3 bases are TGTGCCAGCAGACAGGGGGCGGGGACGCTGAACACTGAAGCTTTCTTT. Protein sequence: CASRQGAGTLNTEAFF.

As DNA, the CDR3 is TGTGCCAGCAGCTTCTCTAGCGGGGGATATACGCAGTATTTT. Residues: CASSFSSGGYTQYF. The chain has TRBV7-3 and TRBJ2-3; TRBD2 agrees at 10 bases. The CDR3 runs 14 residues. Germline values: CDR1 SGHTA, CDR2 FQGTGA. V dropped 3 bases and J dropped 7; count of bases not matched to a gene: 4.

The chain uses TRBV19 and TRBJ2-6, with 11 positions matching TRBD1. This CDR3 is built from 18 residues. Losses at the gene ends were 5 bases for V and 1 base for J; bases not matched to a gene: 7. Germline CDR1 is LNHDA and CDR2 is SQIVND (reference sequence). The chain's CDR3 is CASSVLGQGESGANVLTF. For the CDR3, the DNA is TGTGCCAGTAGTGTCCTGGGACAGGGGGAATCTGGGGCCAACGTCCTGACTTTC.

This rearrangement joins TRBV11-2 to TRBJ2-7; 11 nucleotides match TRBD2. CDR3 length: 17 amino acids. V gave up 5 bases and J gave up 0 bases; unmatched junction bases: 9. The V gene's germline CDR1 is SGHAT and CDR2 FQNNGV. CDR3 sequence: CASSPIAGGGSSYEQYF. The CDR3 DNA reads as TGTGCCAGCAGCCCGATAGCGGGGGGGGGAAGCTCCTACGAGCAGTACTTC.

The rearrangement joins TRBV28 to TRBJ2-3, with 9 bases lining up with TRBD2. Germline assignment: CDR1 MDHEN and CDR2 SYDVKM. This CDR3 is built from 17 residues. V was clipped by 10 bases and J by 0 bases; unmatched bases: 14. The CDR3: CAIAIAGERSSTDTQYF. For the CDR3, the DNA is TGTGCCATCGCCATAGCGGGGGAGCGCTCAAGCACAGATACGCAGTATTTT.

CDR3 loop: CAWSITGGNEKLFF. CDR3 sequence (DNA): TGTGCCTGGAGTATAACAGGGGGCAATGAAAAACTGTTTTTT. The chain combines TRBV30 with TRBJ1-4; 9 bases agree with TRBD1. J was trimmed by 5 bases and V by 2 bases; bases with no gene match: 3. Germline-derived CDR1 and CDR2 are GTSNPN and SVGIG (reference sequence). This CDR3 contains 14 residues.

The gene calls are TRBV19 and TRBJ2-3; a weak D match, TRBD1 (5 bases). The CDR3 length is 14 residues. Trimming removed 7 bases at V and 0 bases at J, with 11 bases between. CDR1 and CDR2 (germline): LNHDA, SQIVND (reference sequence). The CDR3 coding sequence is TGTGCCAGTAAAGCACAGGTTAGCACAGATACGCAGTATTTT. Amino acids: CASKAQVSTDTQYF.

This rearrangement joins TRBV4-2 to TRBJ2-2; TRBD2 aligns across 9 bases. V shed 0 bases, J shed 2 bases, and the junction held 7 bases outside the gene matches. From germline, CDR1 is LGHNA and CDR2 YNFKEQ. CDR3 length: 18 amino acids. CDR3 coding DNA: TGTGCCAGCAGCCAAGATCGCGCGGGGGGGCCAAACACCGGGGAGCTGTTTTTT. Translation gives CASSQDRAGGPNTGELFF.

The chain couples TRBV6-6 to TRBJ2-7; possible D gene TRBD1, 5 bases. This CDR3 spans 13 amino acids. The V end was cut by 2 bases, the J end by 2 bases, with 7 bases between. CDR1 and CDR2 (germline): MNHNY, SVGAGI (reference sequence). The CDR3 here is CASSYARAYEQYF. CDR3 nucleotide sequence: TGTGCCAGCAGTTACGCCAGGGCCTACGAGCAGTACTTC.

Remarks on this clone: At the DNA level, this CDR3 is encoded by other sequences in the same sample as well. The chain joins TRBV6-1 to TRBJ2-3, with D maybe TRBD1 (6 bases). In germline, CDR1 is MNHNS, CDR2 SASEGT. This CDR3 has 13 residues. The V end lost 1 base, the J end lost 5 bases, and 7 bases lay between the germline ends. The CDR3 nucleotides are TGTGCCAGCAGTGAAGGGGGGCGAGATACGCAGTATTTT. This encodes CASSEGGRDTQYF.

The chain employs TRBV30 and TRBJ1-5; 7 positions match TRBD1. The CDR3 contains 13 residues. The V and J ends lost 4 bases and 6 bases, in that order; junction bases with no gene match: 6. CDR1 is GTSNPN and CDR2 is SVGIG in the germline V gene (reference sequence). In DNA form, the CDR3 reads TGTGCCTGGACTGAGGGGGCCAGTCAGCCCCAGCATTTT. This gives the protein CAWTEGASQPQHF.

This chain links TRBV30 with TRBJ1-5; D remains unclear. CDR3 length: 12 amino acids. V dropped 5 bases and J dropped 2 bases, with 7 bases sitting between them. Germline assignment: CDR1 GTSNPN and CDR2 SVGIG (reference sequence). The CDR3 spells CAWGRGNQPQHF. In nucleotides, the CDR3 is TGTGCCTGGGGCCGAGGCAATCAGCCCCAGCATTTT.

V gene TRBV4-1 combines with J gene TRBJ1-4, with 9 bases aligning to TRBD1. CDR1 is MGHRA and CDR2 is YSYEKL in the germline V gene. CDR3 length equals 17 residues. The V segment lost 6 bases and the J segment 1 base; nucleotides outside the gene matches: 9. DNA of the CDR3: TGCGCCAGCAGTTCCGGACAGGGGATAGTAACTAATGAAAAACTGTTTTTT. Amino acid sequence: CASSSGQGIVTNEKLFF.

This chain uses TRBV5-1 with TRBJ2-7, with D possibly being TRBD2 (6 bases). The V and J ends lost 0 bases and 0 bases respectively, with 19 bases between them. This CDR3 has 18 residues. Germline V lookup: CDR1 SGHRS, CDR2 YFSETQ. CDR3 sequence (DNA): TGCGCCAGCAGCTTGGCCCGGGGGTTAAACACATCCTCCTACGAGCAGTACTTC. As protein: CASSLARGLNTSSYEQYF.

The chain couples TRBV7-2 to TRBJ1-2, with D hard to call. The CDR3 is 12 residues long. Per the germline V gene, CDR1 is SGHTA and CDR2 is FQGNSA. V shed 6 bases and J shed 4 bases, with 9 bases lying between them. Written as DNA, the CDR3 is TGTGCCAGCAGGACCGCGGGCTATGGCTACACCTTC. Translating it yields CASRTAGYGYTF. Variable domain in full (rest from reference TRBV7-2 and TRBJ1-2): GAGVSQSPSNKVTEKGKDVELRCDPISGHTALYWYRQSLGQGLEFLIYFQGNSAPDKSGLPSDRFSAERTGGSVSTLTIQRTQQEDSAVYLCASRTAGYGYTFGSGTRLTVV.

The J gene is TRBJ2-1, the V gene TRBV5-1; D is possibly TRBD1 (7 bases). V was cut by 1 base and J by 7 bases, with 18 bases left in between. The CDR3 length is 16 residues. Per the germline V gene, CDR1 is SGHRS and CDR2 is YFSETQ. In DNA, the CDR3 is TGCGCCAGCAGCTTGCAGGGGGGCCCGGGATATAATGAGCAGTTCTTC. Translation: CASSLQGGPGYNEQFF.